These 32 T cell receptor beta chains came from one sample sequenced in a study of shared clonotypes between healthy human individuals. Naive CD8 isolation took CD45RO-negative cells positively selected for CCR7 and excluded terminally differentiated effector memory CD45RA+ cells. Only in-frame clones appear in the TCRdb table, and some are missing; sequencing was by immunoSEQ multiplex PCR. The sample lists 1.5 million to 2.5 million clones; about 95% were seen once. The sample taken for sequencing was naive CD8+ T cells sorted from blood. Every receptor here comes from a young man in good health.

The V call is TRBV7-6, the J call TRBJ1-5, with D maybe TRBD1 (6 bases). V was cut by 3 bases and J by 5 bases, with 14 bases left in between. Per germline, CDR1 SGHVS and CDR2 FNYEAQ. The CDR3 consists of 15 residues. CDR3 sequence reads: CASSFLQGRDQPQHF. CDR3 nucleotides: TGTGCCAGCAGCTTCCTACAGGGAAGAGATCAGCCCCAGCATTTT.

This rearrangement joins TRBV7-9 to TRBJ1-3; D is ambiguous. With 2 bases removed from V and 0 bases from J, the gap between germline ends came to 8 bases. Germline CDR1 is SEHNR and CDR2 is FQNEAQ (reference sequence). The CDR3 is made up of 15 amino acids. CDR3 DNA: TGTGCCAGCAGCTTATCTTCGGTCTCTGGAAACACCATATATTTT. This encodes CASSLSSVSGNTIYF.

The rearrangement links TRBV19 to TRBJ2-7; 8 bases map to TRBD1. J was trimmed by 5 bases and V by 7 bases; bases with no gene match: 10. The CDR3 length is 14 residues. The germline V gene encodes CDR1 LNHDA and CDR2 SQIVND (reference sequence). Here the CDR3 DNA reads TGTGCCAGTACCGTGACAGGGGAGTCCCACGAGCAGTACTTC. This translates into CASTVTGESHEQYF.

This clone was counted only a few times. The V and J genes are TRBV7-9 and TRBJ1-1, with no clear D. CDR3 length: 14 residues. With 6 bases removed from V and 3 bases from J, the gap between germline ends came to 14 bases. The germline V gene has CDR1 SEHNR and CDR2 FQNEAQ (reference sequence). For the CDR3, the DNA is TGTGCCAGCAGTTATGAAGGGCCGGACACTGAAGCTTTCTTT. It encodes CASSYEGPDTEAFF.

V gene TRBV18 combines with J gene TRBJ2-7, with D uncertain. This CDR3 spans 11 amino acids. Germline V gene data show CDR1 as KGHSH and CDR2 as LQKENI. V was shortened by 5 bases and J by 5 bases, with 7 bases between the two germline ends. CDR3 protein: CASSEAHEQYF. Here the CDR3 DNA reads TGTGCCAGCTCAGAAGCCCACGAGCAGTACTTC. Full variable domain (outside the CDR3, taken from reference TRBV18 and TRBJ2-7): NAGVMQNPRHLVRRRGQEARLRCSPMKGHSHVYWYRQLPEEGLKFMVYLQKENIIDESGMPKERFSAEFPKEGPSILRIQQVVRGDSAAYFCASSEAHEQYFGPGTRLTVT.

CDR3 in amino acids: CASSQLAGAYEQYF. The CDR3 DNA follows: TGTGCCAGCAGTCAACTAGCGGGAGCCTACGAGCAGTACTTC. V is TRBV6-5 and J is TRBJ2-7; 11 bases line up with TRBD2. The V gene end was trimmed by 5 bases and the J gene end by 2 bases; junction bases not matched to a gene: 2. The CDR3 has 14 amino acids. CDR1 MNHEY and CDR2 SVGAGI come from the germline V gene.

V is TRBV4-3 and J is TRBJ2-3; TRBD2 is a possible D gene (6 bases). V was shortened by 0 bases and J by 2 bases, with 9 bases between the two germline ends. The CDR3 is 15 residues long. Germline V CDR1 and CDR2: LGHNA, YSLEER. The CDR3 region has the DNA TGCGCCAGCAGCCAAGATTCGGGAGTCACAGATACGCAGTATTTT. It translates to CASSQDSGVTDTQYF.

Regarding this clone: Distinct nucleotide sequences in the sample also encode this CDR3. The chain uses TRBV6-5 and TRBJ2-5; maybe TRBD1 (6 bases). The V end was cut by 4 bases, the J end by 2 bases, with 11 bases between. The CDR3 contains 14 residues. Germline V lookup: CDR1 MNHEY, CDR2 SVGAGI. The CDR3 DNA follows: TGTGCCAGCAGTTCCACAGGGTTACAAGAGACCCAGTACTTC. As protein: CASSSTGLQETQYF.

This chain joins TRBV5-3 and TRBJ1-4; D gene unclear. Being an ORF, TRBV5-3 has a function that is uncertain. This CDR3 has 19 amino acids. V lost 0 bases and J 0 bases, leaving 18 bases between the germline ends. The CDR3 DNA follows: TGTGCCAGAAGCTTGGCAACCGCACTACAGAACGCAACTAATGAAAAACTGTTTTTT. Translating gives CARSLATALQNATNEKLFF.

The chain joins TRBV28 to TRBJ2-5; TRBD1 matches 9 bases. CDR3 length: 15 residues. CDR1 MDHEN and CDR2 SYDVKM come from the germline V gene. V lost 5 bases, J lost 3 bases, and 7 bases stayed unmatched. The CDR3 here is CASSPHWTGEETQYF. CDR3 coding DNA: TGTGCCAGCAGTCCCCACTGGACAGGGGAAGAGACCCAGTACTTC.

The CDR3 loop reads CASSPENGYEQYF. The CDR3 coding sequence is TGTGCCAGCAGCCCTGAGAATGGCTACGAGCAGTACTTC. This chain links TRBV7-9 with TRBJ2-7, with D hard to call. CDR3 length: 13 residues. With 5 bases removed from V and 3 bases from J, the gap between germline ends came to 11 bases. Germline V gives CDR1 SEHNR, CDR2 FQNEAQ (reference sequence).

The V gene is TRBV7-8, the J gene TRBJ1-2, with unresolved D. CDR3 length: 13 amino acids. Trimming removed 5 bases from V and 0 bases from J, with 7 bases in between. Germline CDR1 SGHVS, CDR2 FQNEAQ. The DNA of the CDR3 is TGTGCCAGCAGCCCGACACCTAACTATGGCTACACCTTC. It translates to CASSPTPNYGYTF.

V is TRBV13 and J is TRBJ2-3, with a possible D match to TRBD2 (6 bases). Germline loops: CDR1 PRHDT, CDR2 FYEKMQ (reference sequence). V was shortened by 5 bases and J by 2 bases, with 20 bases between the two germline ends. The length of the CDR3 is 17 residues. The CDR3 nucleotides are TGTGCCAGCAGCGCTACCGGGACTGAAGCTTTCACAGATACGCAGTATTTT. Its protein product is CASSATGTEAFTDTQYF.

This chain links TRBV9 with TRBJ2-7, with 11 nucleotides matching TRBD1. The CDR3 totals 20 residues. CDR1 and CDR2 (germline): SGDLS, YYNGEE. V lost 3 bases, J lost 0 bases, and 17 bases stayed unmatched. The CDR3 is CASSATVGPGTGGSSYEQYF. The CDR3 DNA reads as TGTGCCAGCAGCGCAACTGTGGGCCCCGGGACAGGGGGGAGCTCCTACGAGCAGTACTTC.

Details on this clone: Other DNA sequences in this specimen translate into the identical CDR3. Here the CDR3 DNA reads TGTGCCAGCAGTTTAGGGGGGCCCTACGAGCAGTACTTC. Amino acid sequence: CASSLGGPYEQYF. The gene calls are TRBV27 and TRBJ2-7; D tentatively reads TRBD1 or TRBD2 (6 bases each). The V and J ends lost 2 bases and 2 bases respectively, with 7 bases between them. The CDR3 covers 13 residues. Per the germline V gene, CDR1 is MNHEY and CDR2 is SMNVEV (reference sequence).

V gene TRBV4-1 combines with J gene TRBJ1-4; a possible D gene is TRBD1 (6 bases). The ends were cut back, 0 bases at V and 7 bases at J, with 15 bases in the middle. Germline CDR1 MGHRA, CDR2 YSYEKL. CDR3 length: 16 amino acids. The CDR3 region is CASSQEWGGIGEKLFF. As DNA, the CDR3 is TGCGCCAGCAGCCAAGAATGGGGGGGCATAGGTGAAAAACTGTTTTTT.

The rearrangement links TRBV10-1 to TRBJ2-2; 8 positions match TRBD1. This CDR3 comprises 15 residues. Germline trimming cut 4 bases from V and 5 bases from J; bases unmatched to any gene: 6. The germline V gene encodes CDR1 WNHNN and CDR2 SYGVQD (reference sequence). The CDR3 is CASSGTGRPTGELFF. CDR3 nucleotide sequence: TGCGCCAGCAGTGGGACAGGGCGGCCGACCGGGGAGCTGTTTTTT.

The CDR3 DNA reads as TGTGCCAGCAGTGATGGGCTGCCTCGGGGGGAGCAGTACTTC. Its translation is CASSDGLPRGEQYF. The J gene is TRBJ2-7, the V gene TRBV25-1; perhaps TRBD2 as D (6 bases). Germline CDR1 and CDR2: MGHDK and SYGVNS. The CDR3 contains 14 residues. V lost 3 bases and J lost 7, with 16 bases in between.

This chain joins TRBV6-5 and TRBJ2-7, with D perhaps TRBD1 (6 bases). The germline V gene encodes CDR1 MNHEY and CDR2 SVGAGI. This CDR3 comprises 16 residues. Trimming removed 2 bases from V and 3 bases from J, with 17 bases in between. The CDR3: CASSYTTEQGYYEQYF. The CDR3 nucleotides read TGTGCCAGCAGTTACACAACTGAACAGGGATACTACGAGCAGTACTTC.

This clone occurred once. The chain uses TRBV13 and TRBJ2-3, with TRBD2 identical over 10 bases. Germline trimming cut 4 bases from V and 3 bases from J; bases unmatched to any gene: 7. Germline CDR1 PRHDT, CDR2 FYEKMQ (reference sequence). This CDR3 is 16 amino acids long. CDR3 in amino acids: CASSSLGLAETDTQYF. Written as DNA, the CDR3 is TGTGCCAGCAGCTCATTAGGACTAGCGGAGACAGATACGCAGTATTTT.

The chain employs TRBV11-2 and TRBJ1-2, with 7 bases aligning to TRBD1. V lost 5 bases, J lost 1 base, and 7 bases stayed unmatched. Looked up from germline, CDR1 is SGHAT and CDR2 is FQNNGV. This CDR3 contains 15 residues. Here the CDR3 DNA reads TGTGCCAGCAGCCTGGGACAGAATGTTAACTATGGCTACACCTTC. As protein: CASSLGQNVNYGYTF.

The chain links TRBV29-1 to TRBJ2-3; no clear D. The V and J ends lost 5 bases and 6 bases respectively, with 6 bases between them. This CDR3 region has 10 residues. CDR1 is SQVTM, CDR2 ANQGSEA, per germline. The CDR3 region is CSVLIDTQYF. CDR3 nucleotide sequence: TGCAGCGTTTTAATCGATACGCAGTATTTT.

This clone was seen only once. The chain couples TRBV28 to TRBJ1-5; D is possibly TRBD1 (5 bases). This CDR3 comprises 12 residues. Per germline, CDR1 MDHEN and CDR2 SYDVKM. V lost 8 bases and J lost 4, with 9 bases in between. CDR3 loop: CASFGGNQPQHF. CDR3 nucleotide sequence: TGTGCCAGCTTCGGGGGGAATCAGCCCCAGCATTTT.

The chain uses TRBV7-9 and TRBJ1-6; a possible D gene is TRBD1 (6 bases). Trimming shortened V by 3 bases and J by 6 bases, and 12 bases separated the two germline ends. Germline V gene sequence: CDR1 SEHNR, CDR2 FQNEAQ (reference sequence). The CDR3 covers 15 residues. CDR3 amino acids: CASSLQGTSNSPLHF. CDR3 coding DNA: TGTGCCAGCAGCTTGCAGGGGACCTCTAATTCACCCCTCCACTTT.

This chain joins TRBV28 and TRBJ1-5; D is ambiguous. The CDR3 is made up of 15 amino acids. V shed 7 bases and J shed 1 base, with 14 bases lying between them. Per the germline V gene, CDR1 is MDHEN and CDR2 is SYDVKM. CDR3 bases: TGTGCCAGCACCCTGTCGGGCCTCAGCAATCAGCCCCAGCATTTT. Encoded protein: CASTLSGLSNQPQHF.

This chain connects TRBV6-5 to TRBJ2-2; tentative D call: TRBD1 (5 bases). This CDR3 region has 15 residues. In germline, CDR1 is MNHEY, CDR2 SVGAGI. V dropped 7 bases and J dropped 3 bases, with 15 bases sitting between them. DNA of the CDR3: TGTGCCAGCACCGAAAGGGGTTCCTACACCGGGGAGCTGTTTTTT. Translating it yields CASTERGSYTGELFF.

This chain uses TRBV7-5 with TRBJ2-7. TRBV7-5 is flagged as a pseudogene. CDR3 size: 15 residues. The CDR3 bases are TGTGCCAGAAGCCCCCCCCCGGACGGCTCCTACGAGCAGTACTTC. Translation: CARSPPPDGSYEQYF.

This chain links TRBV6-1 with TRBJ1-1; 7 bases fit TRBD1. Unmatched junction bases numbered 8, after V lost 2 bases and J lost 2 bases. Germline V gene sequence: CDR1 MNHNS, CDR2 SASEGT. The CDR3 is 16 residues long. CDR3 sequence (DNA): TGTGCCAGCAGTGAAACCCCGGGACAGCTTAACACTGAAGCTTTCTTT. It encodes CASSETPGQLNTEAFF.

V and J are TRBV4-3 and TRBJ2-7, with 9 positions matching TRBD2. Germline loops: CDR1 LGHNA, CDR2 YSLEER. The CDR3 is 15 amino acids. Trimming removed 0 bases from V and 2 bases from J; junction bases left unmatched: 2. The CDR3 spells CASSQDRTSAYEQYF. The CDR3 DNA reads TGCGCCAGCAGCCAAGATAGGACTAGCGCCTACGAGCAGTACTTC.

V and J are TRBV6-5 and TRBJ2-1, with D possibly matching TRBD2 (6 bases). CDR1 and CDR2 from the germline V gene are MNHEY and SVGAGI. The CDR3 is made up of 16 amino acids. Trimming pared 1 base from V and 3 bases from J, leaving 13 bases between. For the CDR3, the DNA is TGTGCCAGCAGTTACTTTCCGGGGGAATTCTACAATGAGCAGTTCTTC. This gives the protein CASSYFPGEFYNEQFF.

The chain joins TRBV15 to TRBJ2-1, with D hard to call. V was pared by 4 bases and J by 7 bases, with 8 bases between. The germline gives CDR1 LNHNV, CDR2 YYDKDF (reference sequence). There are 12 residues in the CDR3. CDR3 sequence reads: CATSKDENEQFF. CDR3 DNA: TGTGCCACCAGCAAGGACGAGAATGAGCAGTTCTTC.

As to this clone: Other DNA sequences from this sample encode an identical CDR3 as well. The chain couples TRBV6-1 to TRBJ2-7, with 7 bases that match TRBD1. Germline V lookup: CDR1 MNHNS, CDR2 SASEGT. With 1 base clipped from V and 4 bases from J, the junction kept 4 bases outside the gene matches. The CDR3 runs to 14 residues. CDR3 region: CASSEGYRGYEQYF. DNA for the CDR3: TGTGCCAGCAGTGAAGGATACAGGGGTTACGAGCAGTACTTC.